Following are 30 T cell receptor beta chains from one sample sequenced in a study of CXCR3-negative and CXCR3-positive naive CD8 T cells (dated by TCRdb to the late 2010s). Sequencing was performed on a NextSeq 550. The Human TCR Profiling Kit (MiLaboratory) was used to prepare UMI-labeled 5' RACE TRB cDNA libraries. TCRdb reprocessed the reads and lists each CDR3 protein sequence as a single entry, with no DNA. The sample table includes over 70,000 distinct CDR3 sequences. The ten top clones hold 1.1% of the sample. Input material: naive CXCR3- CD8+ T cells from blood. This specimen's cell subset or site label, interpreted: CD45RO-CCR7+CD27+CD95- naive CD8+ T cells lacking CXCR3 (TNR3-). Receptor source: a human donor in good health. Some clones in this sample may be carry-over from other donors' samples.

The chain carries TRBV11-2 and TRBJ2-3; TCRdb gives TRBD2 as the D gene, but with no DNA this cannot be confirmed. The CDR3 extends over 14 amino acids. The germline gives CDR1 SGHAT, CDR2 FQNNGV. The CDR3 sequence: CASGLAGSTDTQYF.

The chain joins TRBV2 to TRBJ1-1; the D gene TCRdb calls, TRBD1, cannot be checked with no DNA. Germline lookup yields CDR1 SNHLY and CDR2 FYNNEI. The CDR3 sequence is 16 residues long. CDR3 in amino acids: CASISIRGMRDTEAFF.

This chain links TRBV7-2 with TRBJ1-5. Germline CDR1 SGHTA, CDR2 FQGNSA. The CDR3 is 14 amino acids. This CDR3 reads CASSLVFLSEPQHF. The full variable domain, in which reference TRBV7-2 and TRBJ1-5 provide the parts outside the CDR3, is GAGVSQSPSNKVTEKGKDVELRCDPISGHTALYWYRQSLGQGLEFLIYFQGNSAPDKSGLPSDRFSAERTGGSVSTLTIQRTQQEDSAVYLCASSLVFLSEPQHFGDGTRLSIL.

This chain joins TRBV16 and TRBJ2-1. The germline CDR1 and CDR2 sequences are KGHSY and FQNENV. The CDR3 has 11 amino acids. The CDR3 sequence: CASSQGSEQFF.

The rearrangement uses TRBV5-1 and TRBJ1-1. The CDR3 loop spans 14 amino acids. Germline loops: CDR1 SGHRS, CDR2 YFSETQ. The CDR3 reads CASSFREGSTEAFF.

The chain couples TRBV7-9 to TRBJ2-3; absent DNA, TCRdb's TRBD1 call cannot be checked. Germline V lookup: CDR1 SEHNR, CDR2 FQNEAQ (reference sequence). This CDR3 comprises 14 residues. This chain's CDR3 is CASSLAPGTDTQYF. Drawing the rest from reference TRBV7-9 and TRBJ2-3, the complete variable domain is DTGVSQNPRHKITKRGQNVTFRCDPISEHNRLYWYRQTLGQGPEFLTYFQNEAQLEKSRLLSDRFSAERPKGSFSTLEIQRTEQGDSAMYLCASSLAPGTDTQYFGPGTRLTVL.

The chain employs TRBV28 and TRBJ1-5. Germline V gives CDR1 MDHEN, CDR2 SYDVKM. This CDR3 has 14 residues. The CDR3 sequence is CASSSVNSNQPQHF.

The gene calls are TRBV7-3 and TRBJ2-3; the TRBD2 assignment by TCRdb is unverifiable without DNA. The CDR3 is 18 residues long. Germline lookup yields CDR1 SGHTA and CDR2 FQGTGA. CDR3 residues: CASSQKPLAGAGTDTQYF. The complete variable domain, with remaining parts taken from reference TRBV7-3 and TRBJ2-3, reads GAGVSQTPSNKVTEKGKYVELRCDPISGHTALYWYRQSLGQGPEFLIYFQGTGAADDSGLPNDRFFAVRPEGSVSTLKIQRTERGDSAVYLCASSQKPLAGAGTDTQYFGPGTRLTVL.

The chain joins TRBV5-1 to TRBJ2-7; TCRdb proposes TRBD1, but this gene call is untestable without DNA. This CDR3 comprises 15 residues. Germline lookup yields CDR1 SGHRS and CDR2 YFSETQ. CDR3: CASSLDGTDFYEQYF.

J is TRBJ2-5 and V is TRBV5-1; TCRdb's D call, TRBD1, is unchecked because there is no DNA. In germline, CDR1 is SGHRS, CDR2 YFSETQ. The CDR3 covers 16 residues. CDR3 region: CASSWTGLGGQETQYF.

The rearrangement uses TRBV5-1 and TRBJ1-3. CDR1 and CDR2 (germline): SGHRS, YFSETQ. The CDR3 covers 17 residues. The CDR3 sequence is CASSSPVDGVSGNTIYF.

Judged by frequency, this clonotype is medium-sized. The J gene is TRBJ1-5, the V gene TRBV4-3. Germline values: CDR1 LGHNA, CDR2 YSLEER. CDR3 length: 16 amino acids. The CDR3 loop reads CASSQDRVESNQPQHF.

The CDR3 loop reads CSVKGLGGREQFF. The chain is built from TRBV29-1 and TRBJ2-1; TCRdb gives TRBD1 as the D gene, but with no DNA this cannot be confirmed. The CDR3 totals 13 residues. Per the germline V gene, CDR1 is SQVTM and CDR2 is ANQGSEA.

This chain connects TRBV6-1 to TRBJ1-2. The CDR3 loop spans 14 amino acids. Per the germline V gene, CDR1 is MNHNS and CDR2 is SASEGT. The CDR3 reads CAGSESLSPYGYTF.

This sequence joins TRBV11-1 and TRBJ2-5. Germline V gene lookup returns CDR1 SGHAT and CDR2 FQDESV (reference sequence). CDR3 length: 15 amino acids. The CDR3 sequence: CASSLVGESQETQYF.

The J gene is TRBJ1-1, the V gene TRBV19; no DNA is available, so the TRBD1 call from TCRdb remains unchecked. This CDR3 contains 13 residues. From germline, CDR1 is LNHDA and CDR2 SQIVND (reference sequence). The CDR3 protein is CASSFGGGTEAFF.

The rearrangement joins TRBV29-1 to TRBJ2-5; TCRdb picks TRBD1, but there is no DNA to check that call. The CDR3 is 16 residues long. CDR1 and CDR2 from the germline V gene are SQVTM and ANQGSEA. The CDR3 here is CSVEPGGGGAYETQYF. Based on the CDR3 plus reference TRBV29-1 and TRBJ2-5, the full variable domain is SAVISQKPSRDICQRGTSLTIQCQVDSQVTMMFWYRQQPGQSLTLIATANQGSEATYESGFVIDKFPISRPNLTFSTLTVSNMSPEDSSIYLCSVEPGGGGAYETQYFGPGTRLLVL.

CDR3 loop: CASSPTSNTEAFF. The chain employs TRBV9 and TRBJ1-1. The germline V gene has CDR1 SGDLS and CDR2 YYNGEE. This CDR3 has 13 amino acids.

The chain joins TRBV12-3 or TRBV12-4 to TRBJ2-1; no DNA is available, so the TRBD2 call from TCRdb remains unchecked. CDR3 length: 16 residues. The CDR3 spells CASSTPLSGKDNEQFF.

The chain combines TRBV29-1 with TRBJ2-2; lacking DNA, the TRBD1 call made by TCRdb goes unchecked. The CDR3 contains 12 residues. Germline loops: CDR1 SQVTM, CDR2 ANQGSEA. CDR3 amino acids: CSVEQGTGELFF.

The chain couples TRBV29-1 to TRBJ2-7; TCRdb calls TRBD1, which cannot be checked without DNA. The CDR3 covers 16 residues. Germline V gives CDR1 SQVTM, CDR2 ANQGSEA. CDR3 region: CSVVDLGGTDFGEQYF.

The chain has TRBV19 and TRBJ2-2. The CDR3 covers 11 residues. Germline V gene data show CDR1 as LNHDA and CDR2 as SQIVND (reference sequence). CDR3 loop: CASTTTGELFF.

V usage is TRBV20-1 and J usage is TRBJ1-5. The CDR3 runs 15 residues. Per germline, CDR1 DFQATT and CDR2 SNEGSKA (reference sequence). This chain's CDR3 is CSARSGEAGSQPQHF.

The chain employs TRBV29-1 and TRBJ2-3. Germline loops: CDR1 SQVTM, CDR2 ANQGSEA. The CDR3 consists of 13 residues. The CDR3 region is CSVVGIIADTQYF.

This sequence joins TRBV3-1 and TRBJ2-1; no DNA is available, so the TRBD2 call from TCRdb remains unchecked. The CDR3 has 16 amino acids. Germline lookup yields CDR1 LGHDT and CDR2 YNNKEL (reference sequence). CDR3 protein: CASSLTSGGAWNEQFF.

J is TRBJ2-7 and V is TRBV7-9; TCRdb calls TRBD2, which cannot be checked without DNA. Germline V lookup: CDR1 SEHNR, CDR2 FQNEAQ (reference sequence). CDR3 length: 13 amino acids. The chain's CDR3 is CASSGDYTYEQYF.

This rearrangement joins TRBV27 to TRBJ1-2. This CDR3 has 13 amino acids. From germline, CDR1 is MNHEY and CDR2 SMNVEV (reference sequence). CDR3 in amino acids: CASKSPGDYGYTF.

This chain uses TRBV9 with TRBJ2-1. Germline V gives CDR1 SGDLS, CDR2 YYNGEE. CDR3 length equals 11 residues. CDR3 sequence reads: CASSVDNEQFF.

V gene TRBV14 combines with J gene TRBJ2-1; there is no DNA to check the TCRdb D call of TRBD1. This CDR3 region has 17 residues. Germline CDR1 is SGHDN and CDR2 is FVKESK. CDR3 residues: CASSQVQRTVLYNEQFF. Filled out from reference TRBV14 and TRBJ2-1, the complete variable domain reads EAGVTQFPSHSVIEKGQTVTLRCDPISGHDNLYWYRRVMGKEIKFLLHFVKESKQDESGMPNNRFLAERTGGTYSTLKVQPAELEDSGVYFCASSQVQRTVLYNEQFFGPGTRLTVL.

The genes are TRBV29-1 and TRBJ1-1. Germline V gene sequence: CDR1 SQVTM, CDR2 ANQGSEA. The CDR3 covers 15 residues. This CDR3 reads CSVIRARGADTEAFF.